This T cell receptor beta chain was found in a study of CD8+ T cells in alopecia areata. Study-wide results and caveats: Scalp clonality and expanded CD8+ clones among the top 100 showed significant decreases with tofacitinib.

TCR sequencing used cDNA made by reverse transcription of extracted RNA. Assay: immunoSEQ multiplex PCR; the TCRdb copy retains only in-frame clones and omits some. The data contain 150,000 to 200,000 clones, roughly 65% of them seen just once; the ten biggest clones take up roughly 0.85%. Germline CDR1 reads MGHRA; CDR2 reads YSYEKL. J gave up 5 bases and V 5 bases, and 8 bases lay outside the gene matches. The length of the CDR3 is 14 residues. Comments on this clone: The antigen remains undetermined.

Stated treatment: oral pan-JAK inhibitor, 5-10 mg twice daily. As part of sample collection, lesional scalp punch biopsies and peripheral blood were taken from alopecia areata patients. Source: CD4+ T cells sorted from blood, taken at week 4, from a patient treated with tofacitinib. This TCR was recovered from a human donor with alopecia areata. The genes are TRBV4-1 and TRBJ2-5; 7 bases line up with TRBD1. CDR3 sequence reads: CASSSTGVRETQYF. DNA for the CDR3: TGCGCCAGCAGCTCTACAGGGGTCAGGGAGACCCAGTACTTC.